This passage covers 26 T cell receptor beta chains from one sample sequenced in a study of radiotherapy plus CTLA-4 blockade in lung cancer listed by TCRdb under 2018. The library was generated by the immunoSEQ multiplex PCR assay. TCRdb took over this immuneACCESS table, retaining in-frame rearrangements with V and J assigned. Such tables are incomplete; in checked studies, under half of the missing clones stem from an unresolved V gene, and the remainder is unexplained. Within this sample are about 51,000 clones, with 75% to 80% of them counted one time only. About 2.2% of the sample is held by the ten biggest clonotypes. Source: peripheral blood, taken from a patient treated with radiotherapy plus ipilimumab. The receptor source for this set is a human donor with non-small cell lung cancer whose response to radiotherapy plus ipilimumab could not be evaluated.

This sequence joins TRBV5-4 and TRBJ1-2, with 7 bases lining up with TRBD1. The junction had 8 bases not matched to a gene; V was cut back by 5 bases and J by 4 bases. In germline, CDR1 is SGHNT, CDR2 YYREEE (reference sequence). This CDR3 is 14 amino acids long. CDR3 DNA sequence: TGTGCCAGCAGATATGAAGGGGGCACCTATGGCTACACCTTC. Translated: CASRYEGGTYGYTF.

This chain connects TRBV7-3 to TRBJ2-3; the D gene is possibly TRBD2 (6 bases). This CDR3 contains 17 residues. CDR1 is SGHTA, CDR2 FQGTGA, per germline. Trimming shortened V by 2 bases and J by 4 bases, and 19 bases separated the two germline ends. The CDR3 coding sequence is TGTGCCAGCAGCTTAGGGTTCGGGCGGGGTCCCGCAGATACGCAGTATTTT. Translation: CASSLGFGRGPADTQYF.

This chain uses TRBV28 with TRBJ2-7; D might be TRBD2 (5 bases). There are 14 residues in the CDR3. V gave up 3 bases and J gave up 9 bases, with 18 bases separating them. Germline assignment: CDR1 MDHEN and CDR2 SYDVKM. The CDR3, as DNA: TGTGCCAGCAGTTTCCCGAGGACTGGTAACGGGCAGTACTTC. This translates into CASSFPRTGNGQYF.

This clone came up once. CDR3 nucleotides: TGTGCCAGCAGCCGGGACACGAACTATGGCTACACCTTC. Encoded protein: CASSRDTNYGYTF. This chain joins TRBV4-2 and TRBJ1-2, with D tentatively TRBD1 (6 bases). The CDR3 is made up of 13 amino acids. Trimming cost V 4 bases and J 2 bases, with 8 bases left between them. Germline-derived CDR1 and CDR2 are LGHNA and YNFKEQ.

The chain uses TRBV20-1 and TRBJ2-5; D is possibly TRBD2 (5 bases). Trimming removed 3 bases from V and 10 bases from J, with 12 bases in between. Germline V gives CDR1 DFQATT, CDR2 SNEGSKA (reference sequence). There are 11 residues in the CDR3. The CDR3 region has the DNA TGCAGTGCTAGCCCGAGGGCCTACCAGTACTTC. It yields the protein CSASPRAYQYF.

This clone was counted a few times. The chain joins TRBV28 to TRBJ1-2; no clear D. The length of the CDR3 is 15 residues. From germline, CDR1 is MDHEN and CDR2 SYDVKM. V dropped 5 bases and J dropped 5 bases, with 18 bases sitting between them. This CDR3 is CASSPRGILGYGYTF. The CDR3 region has the DNA TGTGCCAGCAGTCCCCGCGGGATCCTGGGGTATGGCTACACCTTC.

The chain couples TRBV7-9 to TRBJ1-6; 9 nucleotides agree with TRBD1. V shed 5 bases and J 7 bases; nucleotides not matched to a gene: 6. Germline loops: CDR1 SEHNR, CDR2 FQNEAQ (reference sequence). This CDR3 contains 15 residues. The CDR3 DNA reads as TGTGCCAGCAGCGCAGGGACAGGGAGAAATTCACCCCTCCACTTT. Its translation is CASSAGTGRNSPLHF.

J is TRBJ1-5 and V is TRBV2; 10 nucleotides match TRBD1. The CDR3 runs 15 residues. Germline CDR1 is SNHLY and CDR2 is FYNNEI. The V gene end was trimmed by 4 bases and the J gene end by 4 bases; junction bases not matched to a gene: 4. In nucleotides, the CDR3 is TGTGCCAGCAGTGCTGAGGGACAGGGGAATCAGCCCCAGCATTTT. Its protein product is CASSAEGQGNQPQHF.

V and J are TRBV5-4 and TRBJ2-2; no clear D gene. Germline loops: CDR1 SGHNT, CDR2 YYREEE (reference sequence). CDR3 size: 15 residues. V was trimmed by 3 bases and J by 0 bases, leaving 9 bases between them. The CDR3 DNA sequence: TGTGCCAGCAGCTCGAGGTCCGCGAACACCGGGGAGCTGTTTTTT. Amino acid sequence: CASSSRSANTGELFF.

J is TRBJ2-7 and V is TRBV14; 9 bases are a match to TRBD1. Germline lookup yields CDR1 SGHDN and CDR2 FVKESK. V shed 0 bases, J shed 6 bases, and the junction held 15 bases outside the gene matches. CDR3 length: 18 amino acids. CDR3 residues: CASSQDWGKDRGRREQYF. CDR3 DNA: TGTGCCAGCAGCCAAGATTGGGGTAAGGACAGGGGCCGACGCGAGCAGTACTTC.

V usage is TRBV5-4 and J usage is TRBJ2-1; 9 bases map to TRBD1. V trimming: 3 bases; J trimming: 4 bases; junction bases outside the gene matches: 5. The germline V gene has CDR1 SGHNT and CDR2 YYREEE (reference sequence). The CDR3 sequence is 15 residues long. The CDR3 sequence is CASSSGQGIYNEQFF. The CDR3 nucleotides read TGTGCCAGCAGCTCGGGACAGGGTATTTACAATGAGCAGTTCTTC.

This clone appeared a single time. V usage is TRBV7-2 and J usage is TRBJ1-2, with TRBD1 identical over 8 bases. Germline loops: CDR1 SGHTA, CDR2 FQGNSA. This CDR3 contains 15 residues. V trimming: 2 bases; J trimming: 4 bases; junction bases outside the gene matches: 6. Here the CDR3 reads CASSLTSTGGYGYTF. CDR3 DNA: TGTGCCAGCAGCTTAACCAGCACAGGGGGCTATGGCTACACCTTC.

The gene calls are TRBV7-8 and TRBJ1-1; 12 positions agree with TRBD1. CDR3 size: 14 residues. The V segment lost 1 base and the J segment 8 bases; nucleotides outside the gene matches: 2. CDR1 and CDR2 (germline): SGHVS, FQNEAQ. CDR3 in DNA: TGTGCCAGCAGCTTAGATGGGACAGGGGGCGAAGCTTTCTTT. It encodes CASSLDGTGGEAFF.

The chain uses TRBV4-2 and TRBJ1-4; 8 bases match TRBD1. CDR3 size: 14 residues. The germline gives CDR1 LGHNA, CDR2 YNFKEQ. Trimming took 4 bases from V and 5 from J; bases not matched to a gene: 3. CDR3 protein: CASSPGQENEKLFF. The CDR3 nucleotides read TGTGCCAGCAGCCCGGGACAGGAAAATGAAAAACTGTTTTTT.

The chain has TRBV5-6 and TRBJ2-7; D is perhaps TRBD2 (5 bases). This CDR3 comprises 14 residues. Germline CDR1 SGHDT, CDR2 YYEEEE. Trimming removed 2 bases from V and 6 bases from J, with 15 bases in between. The CDR3 bases are TGTGCCAGCAGCTTCGGTGGGGAGAAAGGCGAGCAGTACTTC. This translates into CASSFGGEKGEQYF.

The chain has TRBV4-3 and TRBJ2-3; TRBD2 is a possible D gene (6 bases). Germline V gene data show CDR1 as LGHNA and CDR2 as YSLEER. The CDR3 runs to 17 residues. The ends were cut back, 0 bases at V and 6 bases at J, with 19 bases in the middle. CDR3 DNA sequence: TGCGCCAGCAGCCAAGAATGGGACGCACTTGGGGGGGATACGCAGTATTTT. Translated, it gives CASSQEWDALGGDTQYF.

This clone appeared a few times. The chain is built from TRBV6-1 and TRBJ1-3; 7 bases match TRBD1. The CDR3 covers 13 residues. Trimming cost V 11 bases and J 0 bases; bases outside gene matches: 4. Germline CDR1 and CDR2: MNHNS and SASEGT. The CDR3 region has the DNA TGTGCCTCAGGGGGTTTCTCTGGAAACACCATATATTTT. Protein: CASGGFSGNTIYF.

The table lists this clone with a few counts. J is TRBJ2-7 and V is TRBV4-3, with TRBD1 identical over 7 bases. The J segment lost 6 bases and the V segment lost 3 bases, leaving 20 bases of the junction unmatched. This CDR3 contains 18 residues. CDR1 is LGHNA, CDR2 YSLEER, per germline. The CDR3 loop reads CASSQDSPIDREYGEQYF. The CDR3 DNA follows: TGCGCCAGCAGCCAGGACAGCCCCATCGACAGGGAATACGGCGAGCAGTACTTC.

The rearrangement joins TRBV5-1 to TRBJ2-1, with D possibly TRBD1 on 6 matching bases. Germline CDR1 is SGHRS and CDR2 is YFSETQ. The CDR3 loop spans 15 amino acids. The V gene lost 6 bases and the J gene lost 5 bases, with 18 bases spanning the gap. Here the CDR3 reads CASTRGGEGDNEQFF. CDR3 in DNA: TGCGCCAGCACCAGGGGTGGAGAAGGAGACAATGAGCAGTTCTTC.

This sequence joins TRBV5-1 and TRBJ1-1, with a possible D match to TRBD1 (6 bases). The V end was cut by 0 bases, the J end by 0 bases, with 18 bases between. Germline CDR1 and CDR2: SGHRS and YFSETQ. This CDR3 has 18 amino acids. The CDR3 DNA is TGCGCCAGCAGCTTGGATACAGGTTTACAGGGACTGAACACTGAAGCTTTCTTT. It encodes CASSLDTGLQGLNTEAFF.

The V call is TRBV10-1, the J call TRBJ2-4; D may be TRBD2 (6 bases). CDR1 is WNHNN, CDR2 SYGVQD, per germline (reference sequence). The CDR3 consists of 12 residues. V gave up 11 bases and J gave up 6 bases, with 14 bases separating them. The CDR3: CAWGLPRNIQYF. The CDR3 coding sequence is TGCGCCTGGGGACTCCCTCGAAACATTCAGTACTTC.

V and J are TRBV7-2 and TRBJ2-7; unclear D gene. The CDR3 length is 14 residues. The ends were cut back, 1 base at V and 4 bases at J, with 11 bases in the middle. In germline, CDR1 is SGHTA, CDR2 FQGNSA. The CDR3, as DNA: TGTGCCAGCAGCTTAGAGGCTAGTTTTTACGAGCAGTACTTC. Protein product: CASSLEASFYEQYF. The whole variable domain, remainder taken from reference TRBV7-2 and TRBJ2-7, is GAGVSQSPSNKVTEKGKDVELRCDPISGHTALYWYRQSLGQGLEFLIYFQGNSAPDKSGLPSDRFSAERTGGSVSTLTIQRTQQEDSAVYLCASSLEASFYEQYFGPGTRLTVT.

The J gene is TRBJ2-1, the V gene TRBV9; TRBD2 agrees at 10 bases. CDR1 is SGDLS, CDR2 YYNGEE, per germline. There are 16 residues in the CDR3. V lost 3 bases to trimming and J lost 3 bases; unmatched junction nucleotides: 6. The CDR3 DNA reads TGTGCCAGCAGCGCCCCGGCTAGCGGGAGCTACAATGAGCAGTTCTTC. Its protein product is CASSAPASGSYNEQFF.

This chain joins TRBV28 and TRBJ2-7; no clear D. The germline gives CDR1 MDHEN, CDR2 SYDVKM. The length of the CDR3 is 14 residues. V lost 4 bases to trimming and J lost 4 bases, with 14 bases between them. The chain's CDR3 is CASSYSSGYYEQYF. CDR3 nucleotide sequence: TGTGCCAGCAGTTACAGCTCTGGTTATTACGAGCAGTACTTC.

This clone was observed a handful of times. The chain employs TRBV7-2 and TRBJ1-4; 9 nucleotides agree with TRBD1. This CDR3 is built from 14 residues. Germline lookup yields CDR1 SGHTA and CDR2 FQGNSA. With 10 bases clipped from V and 0 bases from J, the junction kept 3 bases outside the gene matches. The CDR3 here is CATGQGTTNEKLFF. The DNA of the CDR3 is TGTGCCACCGGACAGGGGACAACTAATGAAAAACTGTTTTTT.

This chain links TRBV10-2 with TRBJ2-2; 7 bases align to TRBD1. This CDR3 contains 16 residues. CDR1 is WSHSY and CDR2 is SAAADI in the germline V gene. With 10 bases clipped from V and 2 bases from J, the junction kept 13 bases outside the gene matches. In DNA, the CDR3 is TGCGCCACTCCGAGGGGGCAGCAGGAAAACACCGGGGAGCTGTTTTTT. This translates into CATPRGQQENTGELFF.